The sequence of this T cell receptor beta chain was determined in a study of CD8+CD57+ T cells in acquired aplastic anemia. In the study overall: Sorted CD4+ plus CD8+ cells gave DNA averaging about 3.2 ug. Read counts for CD4+ cells (from healthy donors) averaged about 11 million. Broader study findings: No significant patient-versus-control difference appeared in CD8+ Simpson's diversity. Found in both controls and patients were about 30 CD8+ CDR3 sequences.

The V end lost 6 bases, the J end lost 6 bases, and 21 bases lay between the germline ends. Looked up from germline, CDR1 is MGHRA and CDR2 is YSYEKL. The CDR3 spans 16 residues. CDR3 and TCR beta VDJ profiling relied on a genomic DNA template. MiXCR, applied by TCRdb to the reads, yields one record per CDR3 protein. In the table there are about 180,000 distinct CDR3 sequences, 35% to 50% of which are singletons. In this sample, this clonotype turned up many times. Its target is unknown. Material: sorted CD4+, CD8+, or CD8+CD57+ T cells (not recorded which) from PBMCs. The TCR originated in a human donor in good health. The V gene is TRBV4-1, the J gene TRBJ1-3; D remains ambiguous. CDR3 sequence reads: CASRGHTTRQANTIYF. In nucleotides, the CDR3 is TGCGCCAGCAGGGGCCACACCACGCGGCAGGCAAACACCATATATTTT.